These T cell receptor beta chains were read from a single sample in a study of T cells after yellow fever vaccination. TCRdb processed the 5' RACE reads anew with MiXCR; each CDR3 protein has one entry. The data show 250,000 or so distinct CDR3 sequences, about 3.7% seen once. Sample: PBMCs, taken 15 days after the yellow fever booster vaccination. These TCRs come from a man between 18 and 29 years old who received the YFV17D yellow fever vaccine. Both conserved end residues are part of each CDR3.

13,TRBV10-3,CAIRGTDNQPQHF
15,TRBV4-1,CASSQKTGGTGELFF
14,TRBV29-1,CSVVLAGRRDTQYF
14,TRBV12-3/TRBV12-4,CASNRPTGYNEQFF
15,TRBV7-9,CASSKRGSNTDTQYF
15,TRBV29-1,CSVDDSQPANYGYTF
14,TRBV5-1,CASTARTGPDTQYF
14,TRBV5-8,CASSFRGANEKLFF
13,TRBV30,CAWSVRTNNEQFF
15,TRBV24-1,CATSEGTGDTGELFF
16,TRBV19,CASSFSGTALNTEAFF
14,TRBV6-5,CASSYGRISGTQYF
14,TRBV7-2,CASSPGTGLVGYTF
15,TRBV11-2,CASRHPGTGDYEQYF
14,TRBV7-2,CASSFFVGGETQYF
12,TRBV29-1,CSVGTVYYEQYF
15,TRBV6-5,CASSPITSVEETQYF
13,TRBV20-1,CSAIGSGGNGYTF
12,TRBV20-1,CSASQKDQPQHF
17,TRBV3-1,CASSQDLFAGGPGEQFF
18,TRBV23-1,CANPIPTEDRVDFSPLHF
16,TRBV6-1,CASSGVFVNSNQPQHF
15,TRBV5-1,CASGYRGRANEKLFF
15,TRBV5-1,CASSPTPNWRGGLFF
15,TRBV5-1,CASSYRGSATDTQYF
14,TRBV20-1,CSARVAGGFNEQFF
16,TRBV5-1,CASSAIAGLAKNIQYF
14,TRBV4-3,CASSQDQLYNEQFF
13,TRBV5-4,CASSQTGGAGYTF
14,TRBV3-1,CASSQAGSQETQYF
13,TRBV7-2,CASSAGFAYEQYF
13,TRBV11-2,CASSLIAPSGYTF
13,TRBV6-2/TRBV6-3,CASSYGTDTEAFF
16,TRBV5-6,CASSVTGGTSGNTIYF
17,TRBV4-3,CASSQGQGLTQNYGYTF
14,TRBV18,CASSPAGNTGELFF
15,TRBV4-3,CASSQDPGANTEAFF
14,TRBV20-1,CSARDGQGSYEQYF
17,TRBV4-3,CASSQDLEGVSGNTIYF
15,TRBV7-2,CASSGRDILSSPLHF
13,TRBV7-9,CASSLAGQGRAFF
17,TRBV12-3/TRBV12-4,CASSNPWRGMGNTEAFF
11,TRBV20-1,CSARVFYEQYF
15,TRBV2,CARAPTSGGADTQYF
16,TRBV7-8,CASSLMAGGPVNEQFF
14,TRBV7-7,CASSPRLHYNEQFF
19,TRBV6-2/TRBV6-3,CASSYPGRGSAVVNQPQHF
14,TRBV29-1,CSVERPQGDYGYTF
16,TRBV4-1,CASSLYPGDGTDTQYF
13,TRBV5-4,CASSLLNGEWAFF
12,TRBV12-3/TRBV12-4,CASLGVNTEAFF